This record concerns one T cell receptor beta chain sequence. Its antigen is still unknown. The sample comes from a study of cytomegalovirus exposure and HLA in healthy donors. Whole-study results and caveats: The study flagged some 170 TCR beta chains as cytomegalovirus-associated. The tendency of first-cohort TCR clusters to co-occur in the 120 or so validation repertoires was the finding of a later analysis.

The V end was cut by 4 bases, the J end by 3 bases, with 13 bases between. From germline, CDR1 is SGHRS and CDR2 YFSETQ. This CDR3 spans 15 amino acids. Clones were sequenced by immunoSEQ multiplex PCR, and TCRdb holds only the in-frame ones, with some missing. The sample contains 120,000 or so clones, 86% of which appear only once. Among the 90 to 150 subjects of the validation cohort, separate from the roughly 700-subject first cohort, were the donors. This receptor was taken from a man between 18 and 35 years old in good health and CMV-seronegative. Input material: PBMCs. V gene TRBV5-1 combines with J gene TRBJ2-2; tentatively, D is TRBD1 (5 bases). The CDR3 is CASSPNTGDTGELFF. The CDR3 coding sequence is TGCGCCAGCAGCCCGAATACAGGTGACACCGGGGAGCTGTTTTTT.